The 10 T cell receptor beta chains below come from one sample, sequenced in a study of T cell responses to AZD1222 COVID-19 vaccine. Libraries were prepared by immunoSEQ multiplex PCR; TCRdb keeps only in-frame clonotypes and omits some of them. The sample lists approximately 160,000 clones; approximately 89% were seen once. Sequencing was performed on peripheral blood, taken on day 0 of AZD1222 vaccination. These receptors all come from an adult in good health.

The gene calls are TRBV28 and TRBJ2-1, with TRBD2 identical over 11 bases. The V gene's germline CDR1 is MDHEN and CDR2 SYDVKM. The CDR3 loop spans 17 amino acids. V dropped 3 bases and J dropped 2; count of bases not matched to a gene: 6. The chain's CDR3 is CASSLVAGGITYNEQFF. The CDR3 coding sequence is TGTGCCAGCAGTTTGGTAGCGGGAGGGATAACCTACAATGAGCAGTTCTTC. The whole variable domain, remainder taken from reference TRBV28 and TRBJ2-1, is DVKVTQSSRYLVKRTGEKVFLECVQDMDHENMFWYRQDPGLGLRLIYFSYDVKMKEKGDIPEGYSVSREKKERFSLILESASTNQTSMYLCASSLVAGGITYNEQFFGPGTRLTVL.

The rearrangement links TRBV30 to TRBJ1-2, with 9 bases identical to TRBD1. Losses at the gene ends were 1 base for V and 5 bases for J; bases not matched to a gene: 8. Germline CDR1 is GTSNPN and CDR2 is SVGIG (reference sequence). The CDR3 sequence is 15 residues long. As DNA, the CDR3 is TGTGCCTGGAGTGGAATCTACAGGGGGCCGTATGGCTACACCTTC. Encoded protein: CAWSGIYRGPYGYTF.

The chain uses TRBV28 and TRBJ2-7; TRBD2 might be the D (6 bases). The germline V and J ends were trimmed by 3 bases and 0 bases, with 18 bases remaining between them. Germline V CDR1 and CDR2: MDHEN, SYDVKM. This CDR3 contains 17 residues. In DNA, the CDR3 is TGTGCCAGCAGTTTGCAGGGAATAGCGGCCCACTCCTACGAGCAGTACTTC. It specifies CASSLQGIAAHSYEQYF.

This chain links TRBV4-1 with TRBJ1-5; D is possibly TRBD1 (6 bases). Germline values: CDR1 MGHRA, CDR2 YSYEKL. V was shortened by 0 bases and J by 2 bases, with 29 bases between the two germline ends. The CDR3 extends over 22 amino acids. The CDR3 loop is CASSQDEGFEGVAVSRNQPQHF. CDR3 in DNA: TGCGCCAGCAGCCAAGATGAAGGGTTTGAGGGGGTGGCTGTTTCGCGCAATCAGCCCCAGCATTTT.

The chain links TRBV15 to TRBJ1-3; 7 bases align to TRBD1. Germline CDR1 is LNHNV and CDR2 is YYDKDF (reference sequence). The V segment lost 1 base and the J segment 4 bases; nucleotides outside the gene matches: 4. There are 15 residues in the CDR3. Here the CDR3 reads CATSRGTGVGNTIYF. CDR3 DNA sequence: TGTGCCACCAGCAGAGGTACAGGGGTCGGAAACACCATATATTTT.

This clone has only one observation. This chain's CDR3 is CASSSTGSQYQPQHF. In DNA, the CDR3 is TGCGCCAGCAGCTCGACCGGGAGTCAGTATCAGCCCCAGCATTTT. The genes are TRBV5-1 and TRBJ1-5; D unresolved. The V and J ends lost 3 bases and 5 bases respectively, with 15 bases between them. The CDR3 has 15 amino acids. Germline CDR1 is SGHRS and CDR2 is YFSETQ.

The V gene is TRBV6-6, the J gene TRBJ2-7, with D possibly TRBD2 on 5 matching bases. The ends were cut back, 6 bases at V and 3 bases at J, with 9 bases in the middle. Germline V gene sequence: CDR1 MNHNY, CDR2 SVGAGI (reference sequence). This CDR3 spans 12 amino acids. DNA of the CDR3: TGTGCCAGCAGCACCGGGGTCTACGAGCAGTACTTC. This sequence encodes CASSTGVYEQYF.

The V call is TRBV28, the J call TRBJ2-7, with TRBD2 identical over 7 bases. Germline V gene sequence: CDR1 MDHEN, CDR2 SYDVKM. V was clipped by 1 base and J by 6 bases; unmatched bases: 9. This CDR3 has 15 residues. The CDR3 protein is CASSLYSGLGGEQYF. For the CDR3, the DNA is TGTGCCAGCAGTTTATATTCCGGACTAGGAGGCGAGCAGTACTTC. Looking up the rest from reference TRBV28 and TRBJ2-7 gives the full variable domain: DVKVTQSSRYLVKRTGEKVFLECVQDMDHENMFWYRQDPGLGLRLIYFSYDVKMKEKGDIPEGYSVSREKKERFSLILESASTNQTSMYLCASSLYSGLGGEQYFGPGTRLTVT.

V usage is TRBV5-6 and J usage is TRBJ2-2, with 8 bases matching TRBD1. J was trimmed by 2 bases and V by 3 bases; bases with no gene match: 3. Germline V CDR1 and CDR2: SGHDT, YYEEEE. CDR3 length equals 15 residues. The CDR3 spells CASSSQGANTGELFF. In DNA, the CDR3 is TGTGCCAGCAGCTCCCAGGGGGCTAACACCGGGGAGCTGTTTTTT. The full variable domain, with the rest looked up from reference TRBV5-6 and TRBJ2-2, is DAGVTQSPTHLIKTRGQQVTLRCSPKSGHDTVSWYQQALGQGPQFIFQYYEEEERQRGNFPDRFSGHQFPNYSSELNVNALLLGDSALYLCASSSQGANTGELFFGEGSRLTVL.

The chain couples TRBV7-2 to TRBJ2-7, with TRBD2 matching over 9 bases. Trimming took 1 base from V and 0 from J; bases not matched to a gene: 4. The germline gives CDR1 SGHTA, CDR2 FQGNSA. The CDR3 extends over 16 amino acids. CDR3 residues: CASSLVGSGSSYEQYF. CDR3 DNA: TGTGCCAGCAGCTTAGTGGGTAGCGGGAGCTCCTACGAGCAGTACTTC.